Shown below are 22 T cell receptor beta chains from a single sample sequenced in a study of T cells in Graves' hyperthyroidism and ophthalmopathy. The source material, RNA transcripts, was used to amplify TCR beta CDR3 regions. First-round RT-PCR targeting the TCR CDR3 was performed with the HTBI primer set. TCRdb ran MiXCR on the multiplex PCR reads and lists one entry per CDR3 protein. The sample shows about 500,000 distinct CDR3 sequences, 17% of them seen only once. The source material was blood. These receptors all stem from a woman aged 18 to 35 with Graves' ophthalmopathy.

This rearrangement joins TRBV20-1 to TRBJ2-1; a weak D match, TRBD1 (6 bases). This CDR3 comprises 15 residues. V was cut by 3 bases and J by 0 bases, with 12 bases left in between. Per the germline V gene, CDR1 is DFQATT and CDR2 is SNEGSKA (reference sequence). DNA of the CDR3: TGCAGTGCTAGCCGGGACACTTCCTCCTACAATGAGCAGTTCTTC. Translating it yields CSASRDTSSYNEQFF.

The chain is built from TRBV24-1 and TRBJ2-1, with D maybe TRBD2 (6 bases). The CDR3 length is 14 residues. Deletions cut 7 bases from V and 6 bases from J, with 15 bases between. Germline loops: CDR1 KGHDR, CDR2 SFDVKD. Written as DNA, the CDR3 is TGTGCCACCAGCTCTCCAAGACTAGGCAATGAGCAGTTCTTC. Amino acid sequence: CATSSPRLGNEQFF.

There are a few counts of this clonotype. This chain joins TRBV7-9 and TRBJ2-2, with TRBD1 matching 10 bases. V shed 6 bases and J 3 bases; nucleotides not matched to a gene: 7. Germline V gene sequence: CDR1 SEHNR, CDR2 FQNEAQ (reference sequence). The CDR3 is 16 amino acids. Written as DNA, the CDR3 is TGTGCCAGCAGGCGCTCCGGGACAGGGGACACCGGGGAGCTGTTTTTT. The encoded protein is CASRRSGTGDTGELFF.

This clonotype was picked up a small number of times. The chain links TRBV27 to TRBJ2-2; 9 nucleotides align to TRBD2. This CDR3 is 18 amino acids long. Losses at the gene ends were 2 bases for V and 5 bases for J; bases not matched to a gene: 12. The V gene's germline CDR1 is MNHEY and CDR2 SMNVEV (reference sequence). Here the CDR3 DNA reads TGTGCCAGCAGTTTAGGAACTAACAGGGCGGGAGGGACCGGGGAGCTGTTTTTT. Translating it yields CASSLGTNRAGGTGELFF.

This clonotype was observed at least ten times. DNA for the CDR3: TGTGCCAGCTCACCAGGGCTTGATGAAAAACTGTTTTTT. Translating gives CASSPGLDEKLFF. The chain links TRBV18 to TRBJ1-4; no clear D. The V gene lost 2 bases and the J gene lost 6 bases, with 7 bases spanning the gap. Germline values: CDR1 KGHSH, CDR2 LQKENI. The CDR3 sequence is 13 residues long.

The chain is built from TRBV28 and TRBJ2-1; TRBD1 matches 9 bases. J lost 4 bases, V lost 4 bases, and 17 bases had no gene match. The CDR3 totals 19 residues. Germline values: CDR1 MDHEN, CDR2 SYDVKM. CDR3 residues: CASSSFQWTGAGGYNEQFF. CDR3 nucleotide sequence: TGTGCCAGCAGTTCATTTCAGTGGACAGGGGCTGGAGGGTACAATGAGCAGTTCTTC.

This chain connects TRBV29-1 to TRBJ2-3; 8 nucleotides line up with TRBD2. The V segment lost 0 bases and the J segment 5 bases; nucleotides outside the gene matches: 7. Germline V gives CDR1 SQVTM, CDR2 ANQGSEA. This CDR3 contains 15 residues. The CDR3 loop reads CSVEDRSGGGDTQYF. CDR3 nucleotides: TGCAGCGTTGAAGATCGATCGGGGGGGGGAGATACGCAGTATTTT.

This clonotype has at least ten counts. The chain links TRBV7-2 to TRBJ1-2, with D perhaps matching TRBD1 (6 bases). Trimming removed 1 base from V and 2 bases from J, with 14 bases in between. The germline gives CDR1 SGHTA, CDR2 FQGNSA. The CDR3 spans 16 residues. Here the CDR3 DNA reads TGTGCCAGCAGCTTAGTTTCGACCGGGACAAACTATGGCTACACCTTC. Translating gives CASSLVSTGTNYGYTF.

The chain couples TRBV20-1 to TRBJ2-2; D is possibly TRBD2 (6 bases). Trimming removed 0 bases at V and 5 bases at J, with 19 bases between. The CDR3 runs 17 residues. Germline loops: CDR1 DFQATT, CDR2 SNEGSKA (reference sequence). In DNA form, the CDR3 reads TGCAGTGCTAGAGATCTGGCGGGGCATATTGCAACCGGGGAGCTGTTTTTT. Its translation is CSARDLAGHIATGELFF.

With respect to this clonotype: This may be a read error: a much more frequent sequence differs by one nucleotide. The V and J genes are TRBV12-3 or TRBV12-4 and TRBJ2-7; 7 nucleotides match TRBD1. The CDR3 extends over 17 amino acids. The chain's CDR3 is CAGSYADGTVLSYEQYF. CDR3 DNA sequence: TGTGCCGGCAGTTACGCTGACGGGACAGTCCTATCCTACGAGCAGTACTTC.

This clonotype was recorded many times. CDR3 DNA: TGCGCCAGCAGCTTGGACAGCATGAACACTGAAGCTTTCTTT. Its protein is CASSLDSMNTEAFF. J is TRBJ1-1 and V is TRBV5-1; D not resolved. The CDR3 runs 14 residues. Trimming took off 0 bases at V and 0 bases at J, with 6 bases between the two ends. Germline assignment: CDR1 SGHRS and CDR2 YFSETQ.

The gene calls are TRBV19 and TRBJ1-5, with D perhaps matching TRBD1 (6 bases). The CDR3 consists of 15 residues. Germline lookup yields CDR1 LNHDA and CDR2 SQIVND (reference sequence). With 4 bases removed from V and 9 bases from J, the gap between germline ends came to 19 bases. CDR3: CASSTKTGGIGPQHF. In nucleotides, the CDR3 is TGTGCCAGTAGTACGAAGACAGGCGGCATTGGGCCCCAGCATTTT.

The rearrangement links TRBV30 to TRBJ1-2, with TRBD1 matching 8 bases. The ends lost 4 bases at V and 8 bases at J; junction bases unmatched: 0. Germline-derived CDR1 and CDR2 are GTSNPN and SVGIG (reference sequence). This CDR3 comprises 10 residues. Here the CDR3 reads CAWTGGGYTF. CDR3 DNA sequence: TGTGCCTGGACAGGGGGCGGCTACACCTTC.

This clonotype has only a few counts. This rearrangement joins TRBV20-1 to TRBJ2-2; 10 bases agree with TRBD2. V lost 6 bases to trimming and J lost 5 bases; unmatched junction nucleotides: 15. Germline V CDR1 and CDR2: DFQATT, SNEGSKA (reference sequence). This CDR3 spans 17 amino acids. The CDR3 reads CSAQAGVAGGITGELFF. The CDR3 region has the DNA TGCAGTGCCCAAGCGGGGGTAGCGGGGGGTATAACCGGGGAGCTGTTTTTT.

There are many counts of this clonotype. The J gene is TRBJ1-1, the V gene TRBV7-9; D gene unclear. Trimming shortened V by 2 bases and J by 3 bases, and 7 bases separated the two germline ends. Germline V gene sequence: CDR1 SEHNR, CDR2 FQNEAQ (reference sequence). The CDR3 consists of 13 residues. This chain's CDR3 is CASSLIFHTEAFF. The CDR3 region has the DNA TGTGCCAGCAGCTTAATATTTCACACTGAAGCTTTCTTT.

This clonotype was detected a few times. The chain combines TRBV5-1 with TRBJ1-1; a possible D gene is TRBD1 (6 bases). This CDR3 is 14 amino acids long. V lost 8 bases and J 1 base, leaving 15 bases between the germline ends. Per germline, CDR1 SGHRS and CDR2 YFSETQ. CDR3 loop: CASRLGHTNTEAFF. CDR3 nucleotide sequence: TGCGCCAGTCGCCTGGGACACACGAACACTGAAGCTTTCTTT. The variable domain in full, with the rest retrieved from reference TRBV5-1 and TRBJ1-1, is KAGVTQTPRYLIKTRGQQVTLSCSPISGHRSVSWYQQTPGQGLQFLFEYFSETQRNKGNFPGRFSGRQFSNSRSEMNVSTLELGDSALYLCASRLGHTNTEAFFGQGTRLTVV.

This clonotype was recorded once. The chain links TRBV2 to TRBJ2-7; the match to TRBD1 covers 8 bases. V dropped 7 bases and J dropped 1; count of bases not matched to a gene: 6. The CDR3 loop spans 14 amino acids. The germline V gene encodes CDR1 SNHLY and CDR2 FYNNEI. The CDR3 DNA reads TGTGCCAGCAATCCGGACAGGGTTTCCTACGAGCAGTACTTC. This codes for CASNPDRVSYEQYF.

In its sample, this clonotype was seen a few times. The chain recombines TRBV6-5 with TRBJ1-3; D uncertain. The CDR3 sequence is 16 residues long. The V end was cut by 2 bases, the J end by 2 bases, with 13 bases between. Per germline, CDR1 MNHEY and CDR2 SVGAGI. For the CDR3, the DNA is TGTGCCAGCAGTTACGGCGGCAAAGAGACTGGAAACACCATATATTTT. Amino acids: CASSYGGKETGNTIYF.

Details on this clonotype: A much larger clone lies one base from this, so it may be a read error. CDR3 amino acids: CASSLGASLAMNEQFF. The CDR3 DNA is TGTGCCAGCAGCTTAGGGGCGAGTCTAGCAATGAATGAGCAGTTCTTC. V gene TRBV7-2 combines with J gene TRBJ2-1; a weak D match, TRBD2 (5 bases). Germline values: CDR1 SGHTA, CDR2 FQGNSA. This CDR3 is 16 amino acids long. V shed 1 base and J shed 7 bases, with 17 bases lying between them.

This clonotype has a handful of counts. V usage is TRBV5-6 and J usage is TRBJ1-2; D not certain. V lost 5 bases and J lost 4, with 15 bases in between. Germline V lookup: CDR1 SGHDT, CDR2 YYEEEE. This CDR3 comprises 14 residues. The CDR3 sequence is CASSEALRGYGYTF. For the CDR3, the DNA is TGTGCCAGCAGTGAGGCCCTGAGAGGCTATGGCTACACCTTC.

This clonotype was detected ten times or more. The chain has TRBV2 and TRBJ1-1; D is unclear. Germline V CDR1 and CDR2: SNHLY, FYNNEI. This CDR3 region has 11 residues. CDR3 protein: CVSKWDTEAFF. The CDR3 nucleotides read TGTGTCTCAAAGTGGGACACTGAAGCTTTCTTT.

Many counts were recorded for this clonotype. This chain joins TRBV7-6 and TRBJ1-6, with D hard to call. Trimming shortened V by 5 bases and J by 5 bases, and 13 bases separated the two germline ends. The length of the CDR3 is 15 residues. CDR1 is SGHVS and CDR2 is FNYEAQ in the germline V gene. Here the CDR3 DNA reads TGTGCCAGCAGCCTTAGGACTGGGGATAATTCACCCCTCCACTTT. The encoded protein is CASSLRTGDNSPLHF. The whole variable domain, remainder taken from reference TRBV7-6 and TRBJ1-6, is GAGVSQSPRYKVTKRGQDVALRCDPISGHVSLYWYRQALGQGPEFLTYFNYEAQQDKSGLPNDRFSAERPEGSISTLTIQRTEQRDSAMYRCASSLRTGDNSPLHFGNGTRLTVT.